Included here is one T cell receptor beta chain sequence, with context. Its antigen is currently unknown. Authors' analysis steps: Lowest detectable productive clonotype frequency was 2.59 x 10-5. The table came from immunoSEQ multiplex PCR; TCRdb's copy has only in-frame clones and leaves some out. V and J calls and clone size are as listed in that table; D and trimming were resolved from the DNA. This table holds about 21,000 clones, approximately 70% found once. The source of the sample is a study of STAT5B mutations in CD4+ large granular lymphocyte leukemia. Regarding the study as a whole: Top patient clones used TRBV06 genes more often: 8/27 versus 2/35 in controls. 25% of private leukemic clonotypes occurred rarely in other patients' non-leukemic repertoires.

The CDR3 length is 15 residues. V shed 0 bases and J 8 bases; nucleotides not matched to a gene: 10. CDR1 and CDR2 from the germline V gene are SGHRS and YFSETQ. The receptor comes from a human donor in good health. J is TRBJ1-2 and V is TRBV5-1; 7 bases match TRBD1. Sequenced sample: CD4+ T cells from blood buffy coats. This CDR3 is CASSLGFKGAEGYTF. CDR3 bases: TGCGCCAGCAGCTTGGGGTTTAAGGGGGCTGAGGGCTACACCTTC.